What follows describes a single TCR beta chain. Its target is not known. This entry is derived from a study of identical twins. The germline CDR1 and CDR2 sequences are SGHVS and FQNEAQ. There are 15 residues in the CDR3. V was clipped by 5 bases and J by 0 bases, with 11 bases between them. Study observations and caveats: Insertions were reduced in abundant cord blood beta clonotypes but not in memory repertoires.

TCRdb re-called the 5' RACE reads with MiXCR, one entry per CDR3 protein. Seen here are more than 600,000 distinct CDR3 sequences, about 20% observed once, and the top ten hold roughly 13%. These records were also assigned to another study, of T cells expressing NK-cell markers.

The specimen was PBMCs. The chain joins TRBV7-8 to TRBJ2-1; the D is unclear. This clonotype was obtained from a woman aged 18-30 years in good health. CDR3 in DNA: TGTGCCAGCAGCCCAAGACTGACCTCCTACAATGAGCAGTTCTTC. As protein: CASSPRLTSYNEQFF.